This T cell receptor beta chain stems from a study of cytomegalovirus exposure and HLA in healthy donors. Study details: An early release of data contained 75 million to 90 million unique TCRs, which came from HLA-typed donors.

PCR primers comprised 60 Vbeta and 13 Jbeta primers. Profiled with immunoSEQ multiplex PCR; TCRdb holds only in-frame clones, not every one. This repertoire shows around 130,000 clones, approximately 80% found once; its top ten account for around 0.7%. Trimming cost V 2 bases and J 2 bases; bases outside gene matches: 5. The V gene's germline CDR1 is KGHSH and CDR2 LQKENI. This CDR3 is built from 15 residues. Material: PBMCs. The chain has TRBV18 and TRBJ2-5; 7 nucleotides agree with TRBD1. This sequence was found in a man aged 18 to 35 in good health and CMV-seronegative. CDR3 residues: CASSPNTGVQETQYF. The CDR3 bases are TGTGCCAGCTCACCAAATACAGGGGTACAAGAGACCCAGTACTTC.